The TCR beta chain under discussion was sequenced for a study of T cell responses to AZD1222 COVID-19 vaccine. Assay used: immunoSEQ multiplex PCR; TCRdb lists only in-frame clones, some missing. The sample gives roughly 120,000 clones, roughly 89% of which show up once; almost 5.5% is in the top ten. Sequencing was performed on peripheral blood, taken on day 0 of AZD1222 vaccination. This sequence was found in an adult in good health.

Here the CDR3 reads CASGWGDATNEKLFF. CDR3 coding DNA: TGTGCTAGTGGCTGGGGGGATGCAACTAATGAAAAACTGTTTTTT. The chain employs TRBV12-5 and TRBJ1-4; tentatively, D is TRBD1 (5 bases). V was pared by 6 bases and J by 0 bases, with 11 bases between. Germline V lookup: CDR1 LGHNT, CDR2 FRNRAP. CDR3 size: 15 residues.